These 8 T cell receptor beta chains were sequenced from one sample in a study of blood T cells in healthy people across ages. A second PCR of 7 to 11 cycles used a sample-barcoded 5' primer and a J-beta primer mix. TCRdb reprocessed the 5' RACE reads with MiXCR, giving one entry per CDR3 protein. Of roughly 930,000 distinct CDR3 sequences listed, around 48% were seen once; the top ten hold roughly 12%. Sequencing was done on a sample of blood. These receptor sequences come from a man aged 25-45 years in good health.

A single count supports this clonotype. CDR3 amino acids: CASSPGLGPNEQYF. The CDR3 DNA follows: TGCGCCAGCAGCCCCGGACTAGGGCCCAACGAGCAGTACTTC. The chain carries TRBV5-1 and TRBJ2-5, with 7 positions matching TRBD2. The DNA end favors TRBJ2-7, so the J call may be wrong. The germline V gene encodes CDR1 SGHRS and CDR2 YFSETQ. The CDR3 spans 14 residues.

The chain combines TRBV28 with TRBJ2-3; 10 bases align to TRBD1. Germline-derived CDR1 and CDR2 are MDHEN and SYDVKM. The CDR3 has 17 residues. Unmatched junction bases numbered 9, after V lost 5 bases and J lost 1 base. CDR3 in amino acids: CASSPTGGGIGTDTQYF. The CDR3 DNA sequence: TGTGCCAGCAGTCCGACAGGGGGCGGTATTGGCACAGATACGCAGTATTTT.

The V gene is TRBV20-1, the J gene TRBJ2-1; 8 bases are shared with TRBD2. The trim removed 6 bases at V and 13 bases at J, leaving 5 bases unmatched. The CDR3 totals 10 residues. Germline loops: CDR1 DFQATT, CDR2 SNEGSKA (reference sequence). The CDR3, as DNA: TGCAGTGCACTAGCGGCGATCCAGTTCTTC. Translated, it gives CSALAAIQFF.

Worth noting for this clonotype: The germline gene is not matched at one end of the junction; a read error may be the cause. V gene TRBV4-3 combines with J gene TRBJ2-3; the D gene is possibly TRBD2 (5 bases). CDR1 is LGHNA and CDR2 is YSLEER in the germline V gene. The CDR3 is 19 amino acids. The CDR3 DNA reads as TGCGTCAGCAGCCAAGAGGTTACCGGACTGCGACCATTCACATATACGCAGTATTTT. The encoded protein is CVSSQEVTGLRPFTYTQYF.

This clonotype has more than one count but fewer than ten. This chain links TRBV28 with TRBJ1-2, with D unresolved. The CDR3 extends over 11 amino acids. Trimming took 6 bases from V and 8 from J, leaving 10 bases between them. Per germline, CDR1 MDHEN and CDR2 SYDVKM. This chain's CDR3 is CASRGMGGYTF. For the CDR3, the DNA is TGTGCCAGCAGGGGAATGGGCGGCTACACCTTC.

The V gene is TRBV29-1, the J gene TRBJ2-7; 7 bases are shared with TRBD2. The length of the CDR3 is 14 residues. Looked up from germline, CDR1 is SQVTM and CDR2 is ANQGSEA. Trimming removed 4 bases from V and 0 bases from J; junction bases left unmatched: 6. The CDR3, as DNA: TGCAGCGTTGCTGGGGGGGTGTTCTCCTACGAGCAGTACTTC. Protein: CSVAGGVFSYEQYF.

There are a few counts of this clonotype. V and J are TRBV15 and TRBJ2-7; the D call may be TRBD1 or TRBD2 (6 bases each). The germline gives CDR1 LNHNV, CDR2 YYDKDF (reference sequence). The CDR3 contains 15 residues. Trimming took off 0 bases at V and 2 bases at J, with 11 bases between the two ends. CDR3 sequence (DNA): TGTGCCACCAGCAGAGATCTGGGGGGCACCTACGAGCAGTACTTC. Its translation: CATSRDLGGTYEQYF.

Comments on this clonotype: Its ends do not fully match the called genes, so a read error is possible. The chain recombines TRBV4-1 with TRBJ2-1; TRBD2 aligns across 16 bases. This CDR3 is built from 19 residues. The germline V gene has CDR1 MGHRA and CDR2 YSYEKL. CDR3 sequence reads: CASSHPGLAGGPGYNGQFF. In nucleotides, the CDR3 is TGCGCCAGCAGCCATCCGGGACTAGCGGGAGGGCCGGGTTACAATGGGCAGTTCTTC.